This passage covers 3 T cell receptor beta chains from one sample sequenced in a study of OX40 agonist ivuxolimab in advanced cancers. Method: immunoSEQ multiplex PCR; TCRdb's copy keeps in-frame clones and lacks some. Of 60,000 or so clones listed, roughly 84% are singletons. This specimen consisted of CD4+ or CD8+ T cells sorted from blood, obtained in a trial of the OX40 agonist ivuxolimab. The source is an adult with an advanced solid tumor such as melanoma, head and neck, liver or kidney cancer.

The chain joins TRBV9 to TRBJ1-2; D uncertain. V dropped 0 bases and J dropped 7 bases, with 13 bases sitting between them. The CDR3 has 14 residues. Germline assignment: CDR1 SGDLS and CDR2 YYNGEE. The CDR3 spells CASSVGDKAGGYTF. For the CDR3, the DNA is TGTGCCAGCAGCGTAGGTGACAAAGCGGGTGGCTACACCTTC.

This sequence joins TRBV4-3 and TRBJ2-5; a possible D gene is TRBD2 (6 bases). The germline gives CDR1 LGHNA, CDR2 YSLEER. Between the trimmed V and J ends, which lost 0 bases and 2 bases, there was a span of 13 bases. This CDR3 region has 16 residues. The CDR3 reads CASSQDTSRGQETQYF. Here the CDR3 DNA reads TGCGCCAGCAGCCAAGACACCTCGCGGGGACAAGAGACCCAGTACTTC.

The genes are TRBV11-3 and TRBJ2-3; TRBD2 is a possible D gene (6 bases). Germline values: CDR1 SGHNT, CDR2 YENEEA. The CDR3 runs to 14 residues. Trimming removed 4 bases from V and 2 bases from J, with 10 bases in between. CDR3 protein: CASSYGGNTDTQYF. The CDR3 DNA reads TGTGCCAGCAGCTATGGGGGGAACACAGATACGCAGTATTTT.